Each of the 30 T cell receptor beta chains below was sequenced from the same sample in a study of blood T cell repertoires in COVID-19. This table comes from immunoSEQ multiplex PCR, and its TCRdb copy is limited to in-frame clones, with some not included. The top ten clones hold over 2.5% of a sample with roughly 200,000 clones, around 85% of them seen once. Input material: peripheral blood. All receptors derive from a man in his sixties with acute or convalescent COVID-19.

This clone was seen just once. V gene TRBV6-1 combines with J gene TRBJ1-5; D unclear. Germline assignment: CDR1 MNHNS and CDR2 SASEGT. Trimming stripped 5 bases from V and 9 bases from J, with 17 bases between. This CDR3 has 14 amino acids. CDR3 amino acids: CASSSLWTIPPQHF. The DNA of the CDR3 is TGTGCCAGCAGTTCCCTTTGGACTATTCCGCCCCAGCATTTT.

The chain uses TRBV28 and TRBJ1-1; D ambiguous. Trimming took off 10 bases at V and 0 bases at J, with 12 bases between the two ends. CDR3 length: 13 residues. In germline, CDR1 is MDHEN, CDR2 SYDVKM. The DNA for the CDR3 is TGTGCCACCCATGGGCGGGTGAACACTGAAGCTTTCTTT. Protein sequence: CATHGRVNTEAFF. Filled out from reference TRBV28 and TRBJ1-1, the complete variable domain reads DVKVTQSSRYLVKRTGEKVFLECVQDMDHENMFWYRQDPGLGLRLIYFSYDVKMKEKGDIPEGYSVSREKKERFSLILESASTNQTSMYLCATHGRVNTEAFFGQGTRLTVV.

The V gene is TRBV10-3, the J gene TRBJ2-7; TRBD1 agrees at 7 bases. This CDR3 region has 14 residues. The V gene end was trimmed by 4 bases and the J gene end by 0 bases; junction bases not matched to a gene: 3. CDR1 and CDR2 from the germline V gene are ENHRY and SYGVKD. The CDR3 region has the DNA TGTGCCATCAGTGCAGGGACAGTCTCCTACGAGCAGTACTTC. Translating gives CAISAGTVSYEQYF.

The chain joins TRBV10-3 to TRBJ1-6, with D perhaps matching TRBD1 (6 bases). Germline V gives CDR1 ENHRY, CDR2 SYGVKD. The CDR3 totals 19 residues. Trimming removed 0 bases at V and 0 bases at J, with 15 bases between. Written as DNA, the CDR3 is TGTGCCATCAGTGAGTCGGGGCGGGGGCTGAGCTCCTATAATTCACCCCTCCACTTT. This sequence encodes CAISESGRGLSSYNSPLHF.

The CDR3 spells CASSPFSGVGTEAFF. The CDR3 coding sequence is TGTGCCAGCAGTCCCTTTTCCGGGGTTGGCACTGAAGCTTTCTTT. The chain employs TRBV27 and TRBJ1-1; no definite D call. Germline assignment: CDR1 MNHEY and CDR2 SMNVEV (reference sequence). The germline V and J ends were trimmed by 5 bases and 4 bases, with 17 bases remaining between them. The CDR3 spans 15 residues.

V and J are TRBV6-1 and TRBJ1-5; D ambiguous. CDR1 is MNHNS, CDR2 SASEGT, per germline. V lost 0 bases and J lost 9, with 6 bases in between. The CDR3 runs to 12 residues. CDR3 sequence (DNA): TGTGCCAGCAGTGAAGCGGGAGGGCCCCAGCATTTT. It is translated as CASSEAGGPQHF.

This clone occurred once. This sample includes further DNA sequences coding for the same CDR3. The CDR3 DNA reads as TGTGCCAGCAGCCAAAGAGGGAGCACAGATACGCAGTATTTT. Protein sequence: CASSQRGSTDTQYF. V is TRBV3-1 (or the pseudogene TRBV3-2) and J is TRBJ2-3; possibly TRBD2 for D (5 bases). In germline, CDR1 is LGHDT, CDR2 YNNKEL (reference sequence). Trimming pared 2 bases from V and 0 bases from J, leaving 6 bases between. The CDR3 is 14 residues long.

This clone came up once. The chain combines TRBV5-1 with TRBJ2-7, with D perhaps TRBD1 (5 bases). V lost 4 bases to trimming and J lost 4 bases, with 24 bases between them. The CDR3 has 17 residues. Germline CDR1 SGHRS, CDR2 YFSETQ. The CDR3 DNA reads as TGCGCCAGCAGCCCGGGTGGGGCCCTCACACAACCATACGAGCAGTACTTC. It codes for CASSPGGALTQPYEQYF.

This chain joins TRBV7-8 and TRBJ2-5; D perhaps matches TRBD2 (5 bases). Germline CDR1 reads SGHVS; CDR2 reads FQNEAQ. The CDR3 runs to 13 residues. The V gene lost 6 bases and the J gene lost 7 bases, with 15 bases spanning the gap. The CDR3 nucleotides read TGTGCCAGCAGACTAGGGATGGAGAGGACCCAGTACTTC. It is translated as CASRLGMERTQYF.

The V call is TRBV7-3, the J call TRBJ2-2; D perhaps matches TRBD2 (5 bases). The CDR3 length is 15 residues. The germline V gene has CDR1 SGHTA and CDR2 FQGTGA. V gave up 2 bases and J gave up 5 bases, with 12 bases separating them. The CDR3 reads CASSLLAPGTGELFF. In nucleotides, the CDR3 is TGTGCCAGCAGCTTATTGGCACCGGGAACCGGGGAGCTGTTTTTT. The full variable domain, in which reference TRBV7-3 and TRBJ2-2 provide the parts outside the CDR3, is GAGVSQTPSNKVTEKGKYVELRCDPISGHTALYWYRQSLGQGPEFLIYFQGTGAADDSGLPNDRFFAVRPEGSVSTLKIQRTERGDSAVYLCASSLLAPGTGELFFGEGSRLTVL.

J is TRBJ1-2 and V is TRBV19; D perhaps matches TRBD1 (6 bases). Germline V gene data show CDR1 as LNHDA and CDR2 as SQIVND (reference sequence). The CDR3 consists of 14 residues. Trimming shortened V by 3 bases and J by 6 bases, and 14 bases separated the two germline ends. CDR3 protein: CASSITGSVDGYTF. Here the CDR3 DNA reads TGTGCCAGTAGTATTACAGGGTCGGTTGATGGCTACACCTTC.

This sequence joins TRBV7-9 and TRBJ1-2, with D tentatively TRBD1 (6 bases). V lost 8 bases and J 2 bases, leaving 24 bases between the germline ends. CDR1 is SEHNR, CDR2 FQNEAQ, per germline (reference sequence). The CDR3 contains 17 residues. The CDR3 DNA reads TGTGCCAGCCTCAACGGTGCGTTGGGGGCAACGAACTATGGCTACACCTTC. This gives the protein CASLNGALGATNYGYTF.

The chain recombines TRBV5-1 with TRBJ1-1, with D perhaps matching TRBD1 (5 bases). Germline V gene lookup returns CDR1 SGHRS and CDR2 YFSETQ. The CDR3 runs 14 residues. V dropped 4 bases and J dropped 5 bases, with 15 bases sitting between them. CDR3 DNA: TGCGCCAGCAGCGTGGGACCGACGGGGACTGAAGCTTTCTTT. Protein: CASSVGPTGTEAFF.

This clone was seen more than once but under ten times. The rearrangement links TRBV19 to TRBJ1-2; the D is unclear. Germline CDR1 LNHDA, CDR2 SQIVND (reference sequence). The CDR3 has 13 residues. V was trimmed by 1 base and J by 9 bases, leaving 12 bases between them. The CDR3 DNA reads as TGTGCCAGTAGTATAGTCGGCAGGAAGAGCTACACCTTC. It encodes CASSIVGRKSYTF.

The sample holds a few counts of this clone. V usage is TRBV2 and J usage is TRBJ2-7; D may be TRBD1 (6 bases). The ends were cut back, 4 bases at V and 7 bases at J, with 14 bases in the middle. The CDR3 covers 13 residues. Germline V gene data show CDR1 as SNHLY and CDR2 as FYNNEI. CDR3 sequence (DNA): TGTGCCAGCAGTGGAGGGGGAATGGGAGAGCAGTACTTC. Translated, it gives CASSGGGMGEQYF.

V and J are TRBV28 and TRBJ2-5; 10 bases align to TRBD1. V lost 5 bases, J lost 2 bases, and 5 bases stayed unmatched. Germline V gene lookup returns CDR1 MDHEN and CDR2 SYDVKM. The CDR3 length is 15 residues. For the CDR3, the DNA is TGTGCCAGCAGTACTCCGGGACAGGGGCAAGAGACCCAGTACTTC. This sequence encodes CASSTPGQGQETQYF.

The V gene is TRBV12-3 or TRBV12-4, the J gene TRBJ2-1; TRBD1 agrees at 8 bases. This CDR3 comprises 11 residues. V gave up 5 bases and J gave up 14 bases; unmatched junction bases: 5. The CDR3 loop is CASSGQGVKFF. CDR3 nucleotides: TGTGCCAGCAGTGGACAGGGCGTTAAGTTCTTC.

The genes are TRBV7-2 and TRBJ2-1, with 7 bases matching TRBD2. CDR1 and CDR2 (germline): SGHTA, FQGNSA. CDR3 size: 15 residues. Germline trimming cut 3 bases from V and 2 bases from J; bases unmatched to any gene: 4. CDR3 in amino acids: CASSFSSGTYNEQFF. The CDR3 bases are TGTGCCAGCAGCTTTTCCAGCGGGACCTACAATGAGCAGTTCTTC.

V is TRBV7-2 and J is TRBJ1-2, with TRBD1 matching 9 bases. Germline values: CDR1 SGHTA, CDR2 FQGNSA. V shed 0 bases and J 4 bases; nucleotides not matched to a gene: 9. This CDR3 comprises 17 residues. DNA for the CDR3: TGTGCCAGCAGCTTAGCAACTCCCGGGACAGGGAGCTATGGCTACACCTTC. Translation gives CASSLATPGTGSYGYTF. Together with reference TRBV7-2 and TRBJ1-2, the CDR3 gives the full variable domain: GAGVSQSPSNKVTEKGKDVELRCDPISGHTALYWYRQSLGQGLEFLIYFQGNSAPDKSGLPSDRFSAERTGGSVSTLTIQRTQQEDSAVYLCASSLATPGTGSYGYTFGSGTRLTVV.

J is TRBJ1-1 and V is TRBV18, with D unclear. The CDR3 is made up of 14 amino acids. The V gene lost 6 bases and the J gene lost 0 bases, with 11 bases spanning the gap. Germline CDR1 KGHSH, CDR2 LQKENI. This chain's CDR3 is CASSLSAVNTEAFF. The CDR3 nucleotides are TGTGCCAGCTCCCTATCGGCGGTGAACACTGAAGCTTTCTTT.

This clone ranks as medium-sized. The chain is built from TRBV15 and TRBJ2-3, with D unclear. CDR1 is LNHNV, CDR2 YYDKDF, per germline (reference sequence). The CDR3 has 14 amino acids. V lost 0 bases and J 3 bases, leaving 7 bases between the germline ends. CDR3 protein: CATSRDRRTDTQYF. The DNA of the CDR3 is TGTGCCACCAGCAGAGATCGGCGGACAGATACGCAGTATTTT.

V and J are TRBV5-1 and TRBJ2-5; 8 bases are shared with TRBD1. CDR1 and CDR2 (germline): SGHRS, YFSETQ. The CDR3 loop spans 15 amino acids. V gave up 5 bases and J gave up 2 bases; unmatched junction bases: 8. The DNA for the CDR3 is TGCGCCAGCAGACCCGGACAGGGCGTTCAAGAGACCCAGTACTTC. Translation gives CASRPGQGVQETQYF.

The J gene is TRBJ1-2, the V gene TRBV9; possible D gene TRBD1, 5 bases. Germline CDR1 is SGDLS and CDR2 is YYNGEE. The ends were cut back, 0 bases at V and 0 bases at J, with 6 bases in the middle. The CDR3 consists of 14 residues. CDR3: CASSVGGANYGYTF. As DNA, the CDR3 is TGTGCCAGCAGCGTAGGGGGGGCTAACTATGGCTACACCTTC. Variable domain in full (rest from reference TRBV9 and TRBJ1-2): DSGVTQTPKHLITATGQRVTLRCSPRSGDLSVYWYQQSLDQGLQFLIQYYNGEERAKGNILERFSAQQFPDLHSELNLSSLELGDSALYFCASSVGGANYGYTFGSGTRLTVV.

V gene TRBV6-1 combines with J gene TRBJ1-6, with D perhaps matching TRBD1 (5 bases). Trimming pared 4 bases from V and 0 bases from J, leaving 13 bases between. The CDR3 runs to 17 residues. Germline V gives CDR1 MNHNS, CDR2 SASEGT. Here the CDR3 DNA reads TGTGCCAGCAGTGCCCGGACATTCACCTCCTATAATTCACCCCTCCACTTT. Translating gives CASSARTFTSYNSPLHF.

The chain joins TRBV7-9 to TRBJ2-7, with TRBD1 identical over 8 bases. Germline V CDR1 and CDR2: SEHNR, FQNEAQ (reference sequence). The CDR3 extends over 14 amino acids. V dropped 2 bases and J dropped 3; count of bases not matched to a gene: 3. The CDR3 sequence: CASSLQGAVYEQYF. The CDR3 nucleotides read TGTGCCAGCAGCTTACAGGGGGCTGTCTACGAGCAGTACTTC.

This clone was recorded only once. The rearrangement joins TRBV2 to TRBJ2-1, with 11 positions matching TRBD2. J lost 9 bases, V lost 2 bases, and 9 bases had no gene match. The CDR3 has 16 amino acids. Germline V lookup: CDR1 SNHLY, CDR2 FYNNEI. CDR3 sequence reads: CASSETVLAGDFEQFF. The CDR3 DNA reads TGTGCCAGCAGTGAAACCGTACTAGCGGGAGATTTTGAGCAGTTCTTC.

This clone was recorded once. The chain uses TRBV19 and TRBJ2-2; no definite D call. The germline V and J ends were trimmed by 1 base and 0 bases, with 6 bases remaining between them. CDR3 size: 15 residues. Germline V lookup: CDR1 LNHDA, CDR2 SQIVND (reference sequence). The CDR3 DNA follows: TGTGCCAGTAGTATAGGACTGGCGAACACCGGGGAGCTGTTTTTT. This gives the protein CASSIGLANTGELFF.

The chain combines TRBV7-2 with TRBJ2-5, with 8 bases that match TRBD2. The CDR3 is 14 residues long. In germline, CDR1 is SGHTA, CDR2 FQGNSA. Trimming removed 3 bases from V and 3 bases from J; junction bases left unmatched: 3. As DNA, the CDR3 is TGTGCCAGCAGCTTTAGCGGGACAAAAGAGACCCAGTACTTC. Protein sequence: CASSFSGTKETQYF.

CDR3 sequence: CASSLGRGNTEAFF. The CDR3 nucleotides are TGTGCCAGCAGCTTAGGCAGGGGGAACACTGAAGCTTTCTTT. The chain employs TRBV7-2 and TRBJ1-1, with D possibly TRBD1 on 6 matching bases. Germline V lookup: CDR1 SGHTA, CDR2 FQGNSA. Trimming took 1 base from V and 1 from J, leaving 7 bases between them. The CDR3 length is 14 residues.

The V call is TRBV28, the J call TRBJ2-7; TRBD1 matches at 8 bases. With 10 bases clipped from V and 2 bases from J, the junction kept 13 bases outside the gene matches. CDR3 length: 15 amino acids. Germline-derived CDR1 and CDR2 are MDHEN and SYDVKM. CDR3 sequence: CATKGQGAGTYEQYF. CDR3 sequence (DNA): TGTGCCACCAAGGGGCAGGGGGCGGGGACCTACGAGCAGTACTTC.